In its sample, the clone carrying this T cell receptor beta chain was seen a few times. Its antigen is still unknown. This entry comes from a study of T cells after yellow fever vaccination. Study-level findings and limits: Most primary-vaccination clones reappeared after the booster (about 95% CD4, about 88% CD8).

V was pared by 6 bases and J by 8 bases, with 11 bases of the junction left unmatched. Per the germline V gene, CDR1 is DFQATT and CDR2 is SNEGSKA (reference sequence). CDR3 length: 14 residues. TCRdb redid the calling of the 5' RACE reads with MiXCR, one entry per CDR3 protein. The sample records roughly 310,000 distinct CDR3 sequences, more than 8.5% being singletons. The V gene is TRBV20-1, the J gene TRBJ2-3; 10 nucleotides line up with TRBD2. The clonotype originates from a young man who received the YFV17D yellow fever vaccine. The material sequenced was PBMCs, taken on the day of the first yellow fever vaccination. CDR3: CSAPEASGGGTQYF. The CDR3 coding sequence is TGCAGTGCCCCCGAGGCTAGCGGGGGTGGTACGCAGTATTTT.